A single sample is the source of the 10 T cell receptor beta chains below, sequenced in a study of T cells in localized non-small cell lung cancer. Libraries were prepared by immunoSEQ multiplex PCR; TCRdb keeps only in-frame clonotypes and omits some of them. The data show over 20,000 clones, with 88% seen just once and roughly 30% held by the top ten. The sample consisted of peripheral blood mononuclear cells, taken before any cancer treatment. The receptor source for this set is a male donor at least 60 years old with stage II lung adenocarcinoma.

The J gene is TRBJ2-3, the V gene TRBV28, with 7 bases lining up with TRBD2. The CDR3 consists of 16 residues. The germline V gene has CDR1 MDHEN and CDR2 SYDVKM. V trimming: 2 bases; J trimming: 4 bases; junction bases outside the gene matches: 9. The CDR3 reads CASSLGGGPEADTQYF. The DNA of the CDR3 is TGTGCCAGCAGTTTAGGGGGAGGGCCTGAAGCAGATACGCAGTATTTT.

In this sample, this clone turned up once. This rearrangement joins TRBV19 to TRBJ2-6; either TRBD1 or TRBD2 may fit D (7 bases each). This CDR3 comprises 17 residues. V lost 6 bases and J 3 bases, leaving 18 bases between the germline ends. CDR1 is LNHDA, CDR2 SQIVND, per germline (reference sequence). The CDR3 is CASRQGRGDGGANVLTF. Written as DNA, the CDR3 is TGTGCCAGTAGACAGGGGAGGGGCGATGGTGGGGCCAACGTCCTGACTTTC.

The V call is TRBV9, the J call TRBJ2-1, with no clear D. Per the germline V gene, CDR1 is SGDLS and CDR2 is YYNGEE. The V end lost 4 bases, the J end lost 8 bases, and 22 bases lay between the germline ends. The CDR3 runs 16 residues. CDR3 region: CASSSITGPGSDEQFF. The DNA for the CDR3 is TGTGCCAGCAGCTCAATAACTGGGCCCGGGTCCGATGAGCAGTTCTTC. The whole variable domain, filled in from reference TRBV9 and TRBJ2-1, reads DSGVTQTPKHLITATGQRVTLRCSPRSGDLSVYWYQQSLDQGLQFLIQYYNGEERAKGNILERFSAQQFPDLHSELNLSSLELGDSALYFCASSSITGPGSDEQFFGPGTRLTVL.

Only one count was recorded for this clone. The CDR3: CASRDNYGYTF. The CDR3 coding sequence is TGTGCCAGCAGGGACAACTATGGCTACACCTTC. The genes are TRBV6-5 and TRBJ1-2; D is ambiguous. The V end lost 6 bases, the J end lost 2 bases, and 4 bases lay between the germline ends. The germline CDR1 and CDR2 sequences are MNHEY and SVGAGI. The CDR3 length is 11 residues.

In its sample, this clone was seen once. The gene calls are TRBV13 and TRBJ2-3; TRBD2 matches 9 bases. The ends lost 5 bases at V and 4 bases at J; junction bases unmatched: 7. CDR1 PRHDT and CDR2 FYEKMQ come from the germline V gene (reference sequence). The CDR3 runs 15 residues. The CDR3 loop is CASSLRAGGADTQYF. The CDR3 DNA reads TGTGCCAGCAGCCTCAGGGCGGGAGGGGCAGATACGCAGTATTTT.

The DNA for the CDR3 is TGTGCCAGCAGCAAGGGAAGTATCCAGACAGATACGCAGTATTTT. This encodes CASSKGSIQTDTQYF. The rearrangement uses TRBV5-5 and TRBJ2-3; D gene unclear. V lost 4 bases and J lost 3, with 15 bases in between. Germline CDR1 reads SGHKS; CDR2 reads YYEKEE (reference sequence). The CDR3 is 15 residues long.

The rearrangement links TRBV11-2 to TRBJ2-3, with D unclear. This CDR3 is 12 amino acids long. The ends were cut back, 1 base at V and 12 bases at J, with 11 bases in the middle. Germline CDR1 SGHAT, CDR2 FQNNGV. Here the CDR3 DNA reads TGTGCCAGCAGCTTAGGCCCAAGCCTCCAGTATTTT. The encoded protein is CASSLGPSLQYF.

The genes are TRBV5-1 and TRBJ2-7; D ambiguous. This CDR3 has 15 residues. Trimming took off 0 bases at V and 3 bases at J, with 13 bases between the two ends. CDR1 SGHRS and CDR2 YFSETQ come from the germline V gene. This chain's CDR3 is CASSLEGGAFYEQYF. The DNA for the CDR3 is TGCGCCAGCAGCTTGGAAGGCGGAGCTTTCTACGAGCAGTACTTC.

CDR3 bases: TGCGCCAGCAGTTTCACAGCTTTACAGAACACCGGGGAGCTGTTTTTT. Translating it yields CASSFTALQNTGELFF. This chain links TRBV5-1 with TRBJ2-2; no firm D call. This CDR3 has 16 residues. Germline V lookup: CDR1 SGHRS, CDR2 YFSETQ. V was cut by 5 bases and J by 1 base, with 15 bases left in between.

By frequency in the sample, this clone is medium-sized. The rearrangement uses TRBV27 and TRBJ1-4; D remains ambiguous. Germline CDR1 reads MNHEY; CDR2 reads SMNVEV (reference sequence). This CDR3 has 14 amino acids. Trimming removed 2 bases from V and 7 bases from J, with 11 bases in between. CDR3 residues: CASSLRSGREKLFF. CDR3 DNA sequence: TGTGCCAGCAGTTTACGCTCCGGTCGTGAAAAACTGTTTTTT.